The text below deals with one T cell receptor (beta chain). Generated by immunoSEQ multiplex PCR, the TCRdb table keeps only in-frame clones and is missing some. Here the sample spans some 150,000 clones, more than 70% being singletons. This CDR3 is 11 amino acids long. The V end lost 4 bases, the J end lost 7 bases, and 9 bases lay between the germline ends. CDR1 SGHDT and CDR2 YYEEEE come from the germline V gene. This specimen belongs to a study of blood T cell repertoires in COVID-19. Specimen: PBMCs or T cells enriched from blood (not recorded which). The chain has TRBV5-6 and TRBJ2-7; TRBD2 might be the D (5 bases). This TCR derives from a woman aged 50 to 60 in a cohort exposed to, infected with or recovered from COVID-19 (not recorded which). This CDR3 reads CASSLPGEQYF. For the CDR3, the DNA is TGTGCCAGCAGCCTGCCGGGGGAGCAGTACTTC.